The sample holds a few counts of the clone carrying this TCR beta chain. What it binds is not known. This sample stems from a study of cytomegalovirus exposure and HLA in healthy donors. General study results and limits: Reports showed the classifier diagnosing cytomegalovirus status with high specificity and sensitivity. HLA alleles were associated with 17,000 or so TCR beta sequences in a later analysis at 0.05 false discovery rate.

Vbeta (60) and Jbeta (13) primers were used in the PCR. Data came from immunoSEQ multiplex PCR; TCRdb stores just in-frame clones and leaves some out. The repertoire includes 80,000 to 100,000 clones, 70% to 85% of them detected once, and under 25% sits in the top ten. The CDR3 runs to 15 residues. Germline CDR1 is SGHVS and CDR2 is FNYEAQ. Trimming pared 1 base from V and 3 bases from J, leaving 11 bases between. This chain connects TRBV7-6 to TRBJ2-3; tentatively, D is TRBD2 (7 bases). The sample taken for sequencing was PBMCs. The clonotype originates from a man between 25 and 39 years old in good health and CMV-seropositive. CDR3 nucleotide sequence: TGTGCCAGCAGCTTAGTAGGGGGGGAGACAGATACGCAGTATTTT. Residues: CASSLVGGETDTQYF. The whole variable domain, remainder taken from reference TRBV7-6 and TRBJ2-3, is GAGVSQSPRYKVTKRGQDVALRCDPISGHVSLYWYRQALGQGPEFLTYFNYEAQQDKSGLPNDRFSAERPEGSISTLTIQRTEQRDSAMYRCASSLVGGETDTQYFGPGTRLTVL.